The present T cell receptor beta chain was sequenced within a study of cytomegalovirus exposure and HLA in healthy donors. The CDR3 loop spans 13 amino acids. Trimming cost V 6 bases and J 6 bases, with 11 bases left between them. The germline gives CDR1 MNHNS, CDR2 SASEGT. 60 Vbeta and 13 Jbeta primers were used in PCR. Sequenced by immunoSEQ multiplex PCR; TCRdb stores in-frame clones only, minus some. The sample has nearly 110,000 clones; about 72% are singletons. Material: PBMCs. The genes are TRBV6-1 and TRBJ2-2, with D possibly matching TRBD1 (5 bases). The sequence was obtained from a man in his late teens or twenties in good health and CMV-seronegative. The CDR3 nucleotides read TGTGCCAGCAGGCCGACAGACGCCGGGGAGCTGTTTTTT. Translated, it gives CASRPTDAGELFF.